This TCR beta chain was identified during a study of blood T cell repertoires in COVID-19. Profiled with immunoSEQ multiplex PCR; TCRdb holds only in-frame clones, not every one. The sample holds 300,000 to 450,000 clones, 85% to 90% seen once. Deletions cut 1 base from V and 7 bases from J, with 11 bases between. This CDR3 region has 13 residues. The chain is built from TRBV12-3 or TRBV12-4 and TRBJ2-7, with D possibly TRBD2 on 6 matching bases. The sequence came from a man between 18 and 29 years old who had recovered from COVID-19. Sequencing was performed on PBMCs or T cells enriched from blood (not recorded which). The CDR3 here is CASSLGASEEQYF. DNA for the CDR3: TGTGCCAGCAGTTTAGGGGCTAGCGAAGAGCAGTACTTC.